In this sample, the clone carrying this T cell receptor beta chain turned up a few times. Assay used: immunoSEQ multiplex PCR; TCRdb lists only in-frame clones, some missing. Found here are approximately 13,000 clones, around 77% of them singletons; the top ten hold approximately 55%. The entry originates in a study of sequential checkpoint blockade in melanoma. About the study: Arm A got nivolumab then ipilimumab; arm B the reverse, 1:1.

Treatment defined: randomized to nivolumab then ipilimumab (arm A) or the reverse (arm B). No patient had prior DNA-damaging chemotherapy. PBMC sorting kept live CD3+CD8+ cells without CD19 or CD56. Material: CD8+ T cells sorted from blood (inferred from file names), obtained from a patient given nivolumab and ipilimumab in sequence. This sequence was found in a human patient with melanoma. Some clones in this sample may be carry-over from other donors' samples.

In DNA, the CDR3 is TGTGCCAGCAGCTCCCCGGGACAGGGTGTAAACACCGGGGAGCTGTTTTTT. This sequence encodes CASSSPGQGVNTGELFF. V usage is TRBV9 and J usage is TRBJ2-2, with 9 bases identical to TRBD1. Trimming removed 4 bases from V and 2 bases from J; junction bases left unmatched: 9. Germline-derived CDR1 and CDR2 are SGDLS and YYNGEE. This CDR3 comprises 17 residues.